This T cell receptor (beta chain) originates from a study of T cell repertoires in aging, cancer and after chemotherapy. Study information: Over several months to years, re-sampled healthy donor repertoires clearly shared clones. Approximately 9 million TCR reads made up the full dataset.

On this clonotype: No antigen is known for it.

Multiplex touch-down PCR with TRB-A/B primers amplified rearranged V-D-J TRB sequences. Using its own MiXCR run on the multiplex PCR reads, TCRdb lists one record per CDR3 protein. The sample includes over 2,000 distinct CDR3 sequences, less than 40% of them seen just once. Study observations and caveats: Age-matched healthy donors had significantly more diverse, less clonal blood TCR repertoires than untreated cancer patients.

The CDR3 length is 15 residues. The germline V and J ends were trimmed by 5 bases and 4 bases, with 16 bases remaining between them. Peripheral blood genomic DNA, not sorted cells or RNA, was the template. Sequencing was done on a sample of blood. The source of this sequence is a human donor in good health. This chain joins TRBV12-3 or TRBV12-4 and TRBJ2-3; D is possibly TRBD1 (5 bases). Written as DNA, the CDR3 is TGTGCCAGCAGTCAACAGGCTCCACCATCAGATACGCAGTATTTT. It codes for CASSQQAPPSDTQYF.